This record covers a single T cell receptor (beta chain). The antigen is unknown. The cohort excluded patients with autoimmune disease history or systemic immunosuppression. This entry is derived from a study of OX40 agonist ivuxolimab in advanced cancers. The wider study: Partial responses occurred in three patients (one hepatocellular carcinoma, two cutaneous melanoma). Findings and caveats of the study: Near-lowest levels of clonal expansion characterized partial responders at 0.1-3.0 mg/kg.

The table came from immunoSEQ multiplex PCR; TCRdb's copy has only in-frame clones and leaves some out. The table records 85,000 to 100,000 clones, 85% of them present only once. The sequences come from CD4+ or CD8+ T cells sorted from blood, collected in a trial of the OX40 agonist ivuxolimab. This receptor was taken from an adult with an advanced solid tumor such as melanoma, head and neck, liver or kidney cancer.

The CDR3 bases are TGTGCCAGCAGTGAACAGCTGGTTGGTGAAAAACTGTTTTTT. Translation: CASSEQLVGEKLFF. The rearrangement uses TRBV25-1 and TRBJ1-4; D unresolved. The germline gives CDR1 MGHDK, CDR2 SYGVNS. Between the trimmed V and J ends, which lost 2 bases and 7 bases, there was a span of 11 bases. The CDR3 has 14 amino acids.